Shown below are 25 T cell receptor beta chains from a single sample sequenced in a study of T cell repertoires in cytomegalovirus infection (dated by TCRdb to between 2018 and 2021). Their antigen targets remain unknown. The treatment or condition label, as the study defines it: in vitro stimulation with specific CMV peptide epitopes to enrich CMV-specific T cells. The sequencer was an Illumina HiSeq 1500. The public reads were quality trimmed at Q25 with fastp and then assembled into clones with MiXCR by TCRdb, keeping productive beta chains. Merged by CDR3 protein, the rows form single entries marked with the most common genes and DNA. Across this sample there are hundreds of thousands of distinct CDR3 sequences, with almost 30% seen only once. The biggest ten clones account for roughly 20% of the sample. Here the sequenced sample was cultured PBMCs, taken from culture after CMV antigen stimulation. The receptor set was obtained from a human donor in good health (CMV status not recorded). Some clones in this sample may be carry-over from other donors' samples.

The chain carries TRBV7-6 and TRBJ1-1; D not certain. This CDR3 has 12 residues. Deletions cut 1 base from V and 7 bases from J, with 7 bases between. Germline V gene sequence: CDR1 SGHVS, CDR2 FNYEAQ. The DNA for the CDR3 is TGTGCCAGCAGCTTAGAGGCCTATGAAGCTTTCTTT. Translation gives CASSLEAYEAFF.

The V gene is TRBV19, the J gene TRBJ1-5; D is unclear. Looked up from germline, CDR1 is LNHDA and CDR2 is SQIVND (reference sequence). The CDR3 spans 17 residues. The ends were cut back, 1 base at V and 3 bases at J, with 16 bases in the middle. The CDR3 protein is CASSIAGDLGFNQPQHF. In nucleotides, the CDR3 is TGTGCCAGTAGTATAGCTGGAGATCTGGGCTTCAATCAGCCCCAGCATTTT.

J is TRBJ1-3 and V is TRBV6-5, with D possibly being TRBD1 (5 bases). Germline V gene data show CDR1 as MNHEY and CDR2 as SVGAGI. This CDR3 contains 15 residues. V lost 4 bases and J 0 bases, leaving 10 bases between the germline ends. Here the CDR3 reads CASSSIDSSGNTIYF. The DNA for the CDR3 is TGTGCCAGCAGTTCGATCGACAGCTCTGGAAACACCATATATTTT.

The chain has TRBV4-1 and TRBJ1-5; 8 nucleotides match TRBD1. The CDR3 is 15 amino acids. The germline V gene has CDR1 MGHRA and CDR2 YSYEKL. Unmatched junction bases numbered 4, after V lost 2 bases and J lost 4 bases. The CDR3 is CASSQSRGRNQPQHF. CDR3 bases: TGCGCCAGCAGCCAAAGCAGGGGGCGGAATCAGCCCCAGCATTTT.

The gene calls are TRBV20-1 and TRBJ1-1, with 8 positions matching TRBD1. The J segment lost 5 bases and the V segment lost 5 bases, leaving 4 bases of the junction unmatched. The CDR3 runs 12 residues. Germline V gives CDR1 DFQATT, CDR2 SNEGSKA (reference sequence). The CDR3 DNA is TGCAGTGCTCGGACAGGGAGGACTGAAGCTTTCTTT. Translated, it gives CSARTGRTEAFF.

The chain combines TRBV29-1 with TRBJ2-7; D remains unclear. The germline CDR1 and CDR2 sequences are SQVTM and ANQGSEA. The CDR3 runs 14 residues. Trimming removed 0 bases from V and 0 bases from J, with 9 bases in between. CDR3 nucleotides: TGCAGCGTTGAAGAGACACGGAGCTCCTACGAGCAGTACTTC. It translates to CSVEETRSSYEQYF.

This chain joins TRBV7-6 and TRBJ2-1; TRBD2 matches at 13 bases. The CDR3 totals 15 residues. The germline CDR1 and CDR2 sequences are SGHVS and FNYEAQ. The V and J ends lost 5 bases and 6 bases, in that order; junction bases with no gene match: 4. CDR3 in DNA: TGTGCCAGCAGCACACTAGCGGGAGGGCTCAATGAGCAGTTCTTC. Amino acid sequence: CASSTLAGGLNEQFF.

The chain combines TRBV19 with TRBJ1-1, with 7 bases matching TRBD1. This CDR3 comprises 17 residues. Trimming cost V 5 bases and J 3 bases; bases outside gene matches: 15. Germline CDR1 reads LNHDA; CDR2 reads SQIVND (reference sequence). In DNA, the CDR3 is TGTGCCAGTAGTTATACAGGGGAGGAGGTAGGGGACACTGAAGCTTTCTTT. Encoded protein: CASSYTGEEVGDTEAFF.

This clonotype was recorded a few times. The V gene is TRBV20-1, the J gene TRBJ2-1, with D perhaps TRBD1 or TRBD2 (5 bases each). The CDR3 loop spans 12 amino acids. Germline CDR1 reads DFQATT; CDR2 reads SNEGSKA (reference sequence). CDR3 DNA sequence: TGCAGCGCCAGCGAGGGGCGGAATGAGCAGTTCTTC. Amino acids: CSASEGRNEQFF.

The rearrangement links TRBV24-1 to TRBJ1-1, with TRBD1 matching 8 bases. V lost 2 bases and J lost 5; bases outside the gene matches: 0. Germline V gene data show CDR1 as KGHDR and CDR2 as SFDVKD. CDR3 length: 13 amino acids. The CDR3 nucleotides read TGTGCCACCAGTGATTGGACAGGGACTGAAGCTTTCTTT. It specifies CATSDWTGTEAFF.

The chain has TRBV20-1 and TRBJ2-1; 9 nucleotides match TRBD1. The V segment lost 3 bases and the J segment 10 bases; nucleotides outside the gene matches: 10. In germline, CDR1 is DFQATT, CDR2 SNEGSKA (reference sequence). The CDR3 is made up of 14 amino acids. CDR3: CSASRSTGGREQFF. The CDR3 bases are TGCAGTGCTAGTAGGTCGACAGGGGGAAGGGAGCAGTTCTTC.

This clonotype was seen only a few times. V gene TRBV19 combines with J gene TRBJ1-1, with D unclear. This CDR3 has 15 residues. V lost 5 bases and J lost 4, with 17 bases in between. CDR1 is LNHDA, CDR2 SQIVND, per germline (reference sequence). CDR3 sequence (DNA): TGTGCCAGTAGTTACTCGTGGAGGGCTGGCACTGAAGCTTTCTTT. Its protein is CASSYSWRAGTEAFF.

The rearrangement links TRBV6-1 to TRBJ2-3, with 9 bases fitting TRBD2. This CDR3 has 16 residues. Germline-derived CDR1 and CDR2 are MNHNS and SASEGT. Losses at the gene ends were 5 bases for V and 2 bases for J; bases not matched to a gene: 8. The chain's CDR3 is CASSNLAGSLTDTQYF. DNA of the CDR3: TGTGCCAGCAGTAACCTAGCGGGGTCGCTCACAGATACGCAGTATTTT.

The sample holds a few counts of this clonotype. The junction departs from the called germline gene at one end, perhaps through a read error. This rearrangement joins TRBV28 to TRBJ2-3; TRBD2 is a possible D gene (5 bases). The CDR3 contains 13 residues. Germline assignment: CDR1 MDHEN and CDR2 SYDVKM. CDR3 DNA sequence: TGTGACAGCAGTTTAGCGCCCACAGATACGCAGTATTTT. It codes for CDSSLAPTDTQYF.

The CDR3 spells CATSRAGTEKNIQYF. CDR3 nucleotide sequence: TGTGCCACCAGCAGAGCCGGGACTGAAAAAAACATTCAGTACTTC. V is TRBV15 and J is TRBJ2-4; possible D gene TRBD2, 6 bases. Germline loops: CDR1 LNHNV, CDR2 YYDKDF (reference sequence). The V and J ends lost 1 base and 4 bases respectively, with 11 bases between them. The CDR3 contains 15 residues.

V and J are TRBV20-1 and TRBJ1-5; no definite D call. This CDR3 has 13 amino acids. Trimming took off 3 bases at V and 6 bases at J, with 12 bases between the two ends. The germline gives CDR1 DFQATT, CDR2 SNEGSKA (reference sequence). The CDR3 DNA reads TGCAGTGCTAGCCTTACCCGGATTCAGCCCCAGCATTTT. Amino acids: CSASLTRIQPQHF.

This clonotype has only a few counts. This chain links TRBV7-4 with TRBJ1-1; D not resolved. The CDR3 contains 14 residues. The V end was cut by 5 bases, the J end by 0 bases, with 10 bases between. Germline assignment: CDR1 SGHVT and CDR2 SQSDAQ. The CDR3 spells CASSPPTVNTEAFF. CDR3 bases: TGTGCCAGCAGCCCACCGACTGTGAACACTGAAGCTTTCTTT. The full variable domain, its missing parts supplied by reference TRBV7-4 and TRBJ1-1, is GAGVSQSPRYKVAKRGRDVALRCDSISGHVTLYWYRQTLGQGSEVLTYSQSDAQRDKSGRPSGRFSAERPERSVSTLKIQRTEQGDSAVYLCASSPPTVNTEAFFGQGTRLTVV.

The chain is built from TRBV6-6 and TRBJ1-2; tentative D call: TRBD1 (5 bases). CDR3 size: 14 residues. The germline V gene has CDR1 MNHNY and CDR2 SVGAGI (reference sequence). Trimming shortened V by 5 bases and J by 11 bases, and 21 bases separated the two germline ends. The DNA for the CDR3 is TGTGCCAGCAGTCAGGCAGGGTTCTGGGCGTTTTACACCTTC. Protein: CASSQAGFWAFYTF.

There are a few counts of this clonotype. CDR3 loop: CSASLGQETQYF. The DNA of the CDR3 is TGCAGTGCTAGTTTGGGGCAAGAGACCCAGTACTTC. This chain joins TRBV20-1 and TRBJ2-5; D call uncertain. Per the germline V gene, CDR1 is DFQATT and CDR2 is SNEGSKA (reference sequence). The CDR3 is 12 residues long. The V gene lost 3 bases and the J gene lost 2 bases, with 7 bases spanning the gap.

The gene calls are TRBV5-1 and TRBJ1-3; D gene uncertain. Trimming pared 2 bases from V and 4 bases from J, leaving 10 bases between. CDR3 length: 14 amino acids. Germline assignment: CDR1 SGHRS and CDR2 YFSETQ. CDR3 sequence reads: CASSLEGLGNTIYF. In DNA, the CDR3 is TGCGCCAGCAGCTTAGAAGGTCTGGGAAACACCATATATTTT.

CDR3 in DNA: TGTGCCAGCAGCTTAGAGGCGGGGGTCAGGAACACCGGGGAGCTGTTTTTT. Amino acid sequence: CASSLEAGVRNTGELFF. The chain employs TRBV7-3 and TRBJ2-2, with 7 positions matching TRBD2. With 2 bases clipped from V and 1 base from J, the junction kept 7 bases outside the gene matches. CDR3 length: 17 residues. From germline, CDR1 is SGHTA and CDR2 FQGTGA.

The chain is built from TRBV7-8 and TRBJ1-5, with D perhaps matching TRBD1 (6 bases). Germline assignment: CDR1 SGHVS and CDR2 FQNEAQ. The CDR3 is made up of 14 amino acids. The V end lost 5 bases, the J end lost 6 bases, and 14 bases lay between the germline ends. The CDR3 nucleotides read TGTGCCAGCAGCCTCGGCGGGGGCCGTCAGCCCCAGCATTTT. It encodes CASSLGGGRQPQHF.

The sample holds many counts of this clonotype. The rearrangement uses TRBV7-2 and TRBJ2-7; 7 bases are shared with TRBD1. The CDR3 runs to 13 residues. V lost 5 bases, J lost 3 bases, and 4 bases stayed unmatched. The germline gives CDR1 SGHTA, CDR2 FQGNSA. The CDR3 here is CASSMTGIYEQYF. The DNA for the CDR3 is TGTGCCAGCAGCATGACAGGGATCTACGAGCAGTACTTC.

This clonotype has just one count. The chain combines TRBV20-1 with TRBJ1-5; D uncertain. V was clipped by 3 bases and J by 0 bases, with 9 bases between them. CDR1 and CDR2 from the germline V gene are DFQATT and SNEGSKA (reference sequence). The CDR3 covers 14 residues. The CDR3 sequence: CSARIRASNQPQHF. DNA for the CDR3: TGCAGTGCTAGGATAAGGGCTAGCAATCAGCCCCAGCATTTT.

This chain connects TRBV5-4 to TRBJ2-3; the match to TRBD2 covers 15 bases. Germline CDR1 SGHNT, CDR2 YYREEE (reference sequence). The CDR3 contains 14 residues. The trim removed 4 bases at V and 12 bases at J, leaving 6 bases unmatched. The chain's CDR3 is CASSRGLAGGVQYF. In DNA form, the CDR3 reads TGTGCCAGCAGCCGCGGACTAGCGGGAGGGGTCCAGTATTTT.